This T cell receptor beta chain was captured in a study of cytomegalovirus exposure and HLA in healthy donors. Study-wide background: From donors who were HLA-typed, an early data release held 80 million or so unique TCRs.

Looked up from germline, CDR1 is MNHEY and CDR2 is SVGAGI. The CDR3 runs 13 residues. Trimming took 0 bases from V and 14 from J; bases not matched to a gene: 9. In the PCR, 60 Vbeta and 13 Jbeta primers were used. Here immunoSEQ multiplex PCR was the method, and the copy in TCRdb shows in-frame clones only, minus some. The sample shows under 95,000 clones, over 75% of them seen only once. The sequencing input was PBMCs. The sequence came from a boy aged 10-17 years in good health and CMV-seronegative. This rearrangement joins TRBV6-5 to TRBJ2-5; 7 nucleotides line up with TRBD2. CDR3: CASSYSSLGRVYF. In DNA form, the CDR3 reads TGTGCCAGCAGTTACTCCTCATTAGGGAGGGTCTACTTC.